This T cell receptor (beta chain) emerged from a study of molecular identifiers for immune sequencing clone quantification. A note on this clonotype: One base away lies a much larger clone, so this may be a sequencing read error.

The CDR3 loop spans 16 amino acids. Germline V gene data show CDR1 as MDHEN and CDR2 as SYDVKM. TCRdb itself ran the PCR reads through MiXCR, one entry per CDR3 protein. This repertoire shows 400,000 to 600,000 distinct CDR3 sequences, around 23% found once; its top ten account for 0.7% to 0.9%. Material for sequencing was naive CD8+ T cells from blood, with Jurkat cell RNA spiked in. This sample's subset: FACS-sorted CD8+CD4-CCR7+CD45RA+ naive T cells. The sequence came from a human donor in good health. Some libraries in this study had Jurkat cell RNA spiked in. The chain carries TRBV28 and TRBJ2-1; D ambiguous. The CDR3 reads CASSTPTRRSYKEQFF. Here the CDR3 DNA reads TGTGCCAGCAGCACACCAACTCGCCGCTCCTACAAAGAGCAGTTCTTC.